Presented here are 24 T cell receptor beta chains from one specimen sequenced in a study of blood T cell repertoires in COVID-19. Generated by immunoSEQ multiplex PCR, the TCRdb table keeps only in-frame clones and is missing some. The repertoire holds about 150,000 clones, around four fifths seen once, with 2.2% in the top ten. Sequencing input: peripheral blood. The receptors here all came from a man between 70 and 80 years old with acute or convalescent COVID-19.

This sequence joins TRBV10-3 and TRBJ1-6; tentative D call: TRBD1 (5 bases). V lost 6 bases and J 1 base, leaving 16 bases between the germline ends. CDR1 ENHRY and CDR2 SYGVKD come from the germline V gene. The CDR3 contains 17 residues. As DNA, the CDR3 is TGTGCCATCAGCGGCACAGGAACAGGTTCCTATAATTCACCCCTCCACTTT. It codes for CAISGTGTGSYNSPLHF.

J is TRBJ1-1 and V is TRBV5-6; D might be TRBD1 (5 bases). CDR1 is SGHDT and CDR2 is YYEEEE in the germline V gene. Trimming took off 0 bases at V and 3 bases at J, with 9 bases between the two ends. The CDR3 length is 14 residues. CDR3 residues: CASSLVGGYTEAFF. The CDR3 region has the DNA TGTGCCAGCAGCTTGGTTGGGGGGTACACTGAAGCTTTCTTT.

This chain connects TRBV12-3 or TRBV12-4 to TRBJ2-3; TRBD2 matches 7 bases. V shed 3 bases, J shed 6 bases, and the junction held 0 bases outside the gene matches. The CDR3 runs to 12 residues. The CDR3 reads CASSFGRDTQYF. CDR3 bases: TGTGCCAGCAGTTTCGGGAGGGATACGCAGTATTTT.

The chain carries TRBV11-3 and TRBJ2-5, with 8 bases that match TRBD2. V gave up 1 base and J gave up 5 bases; unmatched junction bases: 9. Germline V lookup: CDR1 SGHNT, CDR2 YENEEA. This CDR3 spans 16 amino acids. CDR3: CASSLGGGGPAETQYF. The CDR3 DNA reads TGTGCCAGCAGCTTAGGCGGCGGGGGGCCGGCGGAGACCCAGTACTTC.

This clone was recorded once. The chain couples TRBV28 to TRBJ2-6; D gene uncertain. Trimming left V 10 bases short and J 4 bases short, with 11 bases between. The V gene's germline CDR1 is MDHEN and CDR2 SYDVKM. The CDR3 runs to 13 residues. The CDR3 here is CATLQSGANVLTF. The CDR3 region has the DNA TGTGCCACCCTTCAGTCCGGGGCCAACGTCCTGACTTTC.

This chain links TRBV19 with TRBJ1-1; maybe TRBD1 (6 bases). V lost 3 bases, J lost 0 bases, and 11 bases lay in between. The CDR3 is 15 amino acids. The V gene's germline CDR1 is LNHDA and CDR2 SQIVND (reference sequence). The CDR3 is CASSIGGHLNTEAFF. The DNA for the CDR3 is TGTGCCAGTAGTATTGGGGGACACTTGAACACTGAAGCTTTCTTT.

The V gene is TRBV7-8, the J gene TRBJ2-7, with 9 bases that match TRBD1. The CDR3 covers 15 residues. V trimming: 5 bases; J trimming: 6 bases; junction bases outside the gene matches: 11. Looked up from germline, CDR1 is SGHVS and CDR2 is FQNEAQ. The CDR3 spells CASSARTGDIVEQYF. Here the CDR3 DNA reads TGTGCCAGCAGCGCGAGGACAGGGGACATAGTCGAGCAGTACTTC.

The chain's CDR3 is CASSARGSGGTRIGELFF. Written as DNA, the CDR3 is TGTGCCAGCAGCGCCCGGGGATCGGGAGGTACCCGGATTGGGGAGCTGTTTTTT. The J gene is TRBJ2-2, the V gene TRBV9; TRBD2 matches at 7 bases. J lost 8 bases, V lost 3 bases, and 19 bases had no gene match. In germline, CDR1 is SGDLS, CDR2 YYNGEE. The CDR3 runs 18 residues.

This chain links TRBV3-1 (or the pseudogene TRBV3-2) with TRBJ2-1, with a possible D match to TRBD2 (5 bases). The germline gives CDR1 LGHDT, CDR2 YNNKEL (reference sequence). This CDR3 is built from 12 residues. The V and J ends lost 4 bases and 8 bases respectively, with 9 bases between them. The CDR3 DNA sequence: TGTGCCAGCAGCCTGAGGGTGGATGAGCAGTTCTTC. Protein: CASSLRVDEQFF.

The chain joins TRBV5-1 to TRBJ2-3; D call uncertain. Trimming removed 4 bases at V and 3 bases at J, with 9 bases between. Per germline, CDR1 SGHRS and CDR2 YFSETQ. CDR3 length: 13 residues. CDR3 in DNA: TGCGCCAGCAGCCCAAGAGTTACAGATACGCAGTATTTT. Translation: CASSPRVTDTQYF.

The chain uses TRBV12-3 or TRBV12-4 and TRBJ2-1, with TRBD2 as a possible D gene (5 bases). Trimming left V 11 bases short and J 4 bases short, with 12 bases between. The CDR3 totals 12 residues. CDR3: CAGARDYNEQFF. CDR3 nucleotide sequence: TGTGCCGGAGCGAGGGATTACAATGAGCAGTTCTTC.

The gene calls are TRBV19 and TRBJ2-7, with 10 bases matching TRBD1. V trimming: 4 bases; J trimming: 4 bases; junction bases outside the gene matches: 7. CDR3 length: 15 residues. Germline V gene sequence: CDR1 LNHDA, CDR2 SQIVND (reference sequence). In nucleotides, the CDR3 is TGTGCCAGTAGTACCATCGGGACAGGGGAATACGAGCAGTACTTC. This translates into CASSTIGTGEYEQYF.

This chain joins TRBV2 and TRBJ2-3; no clear D. The V end lost 6 bases, the J end lost 2 bases, and 6 bases lay between the germline ends. The CDR3 is 12 residues long. Germline-derived CDR1 and CDR2 are SNHLY and FYNNEI. The CDR3 DNA reads TGTGCCAGCAGGCCTATCACAGATACGCAGTATTTT. It encodes CASRPITDTQYF.

The rearrangement uses TRBV10-3 and TRBJ2-1, with D hard to call. Trimming pared 9 bases from V and 0 bases from J, leaving 9 bases between. CDR3 size: 13 residues. Germline V gene data show CDR1 as ENHRY and CDR2 as SYGVKD. The CDR3 reads CAISPSSYNEQFF. In DNA, the CDR3 is TGTGCCATTTCCCCCTCCTCCTACAATGAGCAGTTCTTC.

V usage is TRBV7-3 and J usage is TRBJ2-1; 11 bases match TRBD2. The CDR3 runs to 15 residues. CDR1 and CDR2 (germline): SGHTA, FQGTGA. V dropped 5 bases and J dropped 13; count of bases not matched to a gene: 13. CDR3 bases: TGTGCCAGCAGCCCCGAACTAGCGGGGGTTCGTAATCAGTTCTTC. Its translation is CASSPELAGVRNQFF.

The chain combines TRBV15 with TRBJ1-5; a possible D gene is TRBD1 (5 bases). V gave up 5 bases and J gave up 0 bases, with 8 bases separating them. Germline-derived CDR1 and CDR2 are LNHNV and YYDKDF (reference sequence). There are 14 residues in the CDR3. CDR3 region: CATSEGLSNQPQHF. Here the CDR3 DNA reads TGTGCCACCAGCGAGGGACTTAGCAATCAGCCCCAGCATTTT.

V is TRBV12-3 or TRBV12-4 and J is TRBJ1-2; D remains unclear. Between the trimmed V and J ends, which lost 3 bases and 4 bases, there was a span of 9 bases. The CDR3 is made up of 13 amino acids. This CDR3 reads CASSFQNPYGYTF. Here the CDR3 DNA reads TGTGCCAGCAGTTTCCAGAACCCCTATGGCTACACCTTC.

The chain's CDR3 is CASSLGTGELFF. In nucleotides, the CDR3 is TGTGCCAGTAGTTTGGGGACTGGGGAGCTGTTTTTT. This sequence joins TRBV19 and TRBJ2-2; D may be TRBD2 (6 bases). The CDR3 is made up of 12 amino acids. The V and J ends lost 5 bases and 8 bases respectively, with 9 bases between them. Germline CDR1 LNHDA, CDR2 SQIVND (reference sequence).

The chain uses TRBV9 and TRBJ1-5; D is possibly TRBD1 (5 bases). CDR1 SGDLS and CDR2 YYNGEE come from the germline V gene. The CDR3 has 15 amino acids. Between the trimmed V and J ends, which lost 4 bases and 2 bases, there was a span of 13 bases. The CDR3 coding sequence is TGTGCCAGCAGCCCTAAGGCCAGGGGCAATCAGCCCCAGCATTTT. Translated: CASSPKARGNQPQHF.

The rearrangement links TRBV27 to TRBJ2-2, with D unresolved. The length of the CDR3 is 14 residues. Trimming removed 4 bases from V and 3 bases from J, with 9 bases in between. Looked up from germline, CDR1 is MNHEY and CDR2 is SMNVEV (reference sequence). The CDR3 spells CASSSFQDTGELFF. CDR3 in DNA: TGTGCCAGCAGTTCTTTTCAGGACACCGGGGAGCTGTTTTTT.

This clone was seen only once. This chain connects TRBV7-8 to TRBJ1-1; unclear D gene. This CDR3 is 14 amino acids long. Germline loops: CDR1 SGHVS, CDR2 FQNEAQ. V lost 4 bases, J lost 0 bases, and 9 bases lay in between. The CDR3 spells CASSSHSMNTEAFF. CDR3 coding DNA: TGTGCCAGCAGCTCTCACTCTATGAACACTGAAGCTTTCTTT.

The chain joins TRBV4-2 to TRBJ1-2, with 8 nucleotides matching TRBD1. Germline V gene data show CDR1 as LGHNA and CDR2 as YNFKEQ. Unmatched junction bases numbered 14, after V lost 4 bases and J lost 4 bases. CDR3 length: 17 amino acids. CDR3 protein: CASSRSLTGGETYGYTF. The CDR3 nucleotides read TGTGCCAGCAGCCGCTCTTTAACAGGGGGTGAGACCTATGGCTACACCTTC.

This rearrangement joins TRBV19 to TRBJ1-1, with D unclear. The germline V gene encodes CDR1 LNHDA and CDR2 SQIVND (reference sequence). The V end lost 4 bases, the J end lost 3 bases, and 15 bases lay between the germline ends. The CDR3 length is 15 residues. CDR3 in DNA: TGTGCCAGTAGTACTCTCCCCGGTGAAGACACTGAAGCTTTCTTT. Its protein product is CASSTLPGEDTEAFF.

The chain uses TRBV5-4 and TRBJ1-4; perhaps TRBD1 as D (6 bases). The V gene lost 0 bases and the J gene lost 8 bases, with 11 bases spanning the gap. The germline CDR1 and CDR2 sequences are SGHNT and YYREEE (reference sequence). The CDR3 sequence is 14 residues long. The CDR3 loop reads CASSLGGQKEKLFF. The DNA of the CDR3 is TGTGCCAGCAGCTTGGGGGGACAAAAAGAAAAACTGTTTTTT.